The TCR beta chain under discussion was sequenced for a study of T cells after yellow fever vaccination. Study-wide results and caveats: Booster samples showed a return of most primary-vaccination clones (roughly 96% CD4, over 70% CD8). A small proportion of clonotypes was detected in both the CD4 and CD8 compartments.

The CDR3 sequence is 12 residues long. Germline assignment: CDR1 MDHEN and CDR2 SYDVKM. Trimming stripped 7 bases from V and 7 bases from J, with 13 bases between. This clonotype was seen only a few times. Its antigen is unknown. Synthesis of TCR cDNA relied on 5'RACE template switching, which attached a universal primer site and UMIs. TCRdb processed the 5' RACE reads anew with MiXCR; each CDR3 protein has one entry. The sample shows some 290,000 distinct CDR3 sequences, roughly a tenth of them seen only once. This sequence was found in a man aged 18-30 years who received the YFV17D yellow fever vaccine. The J gene is TRBJ2-5, the V gene TRBV28; D may be TRBD1 or TRBD2 (5 bases each). The sequences come from CD4+ T cells sorted from PBMCs, collected 45 days after the yellow fever booster vaccination. CDR3 sequence: CASIGTAGTQYF. CDR3 sequence (DNA): TGTGCCAGCATAGGGACCGCAGGGACCCAGTACTTC.